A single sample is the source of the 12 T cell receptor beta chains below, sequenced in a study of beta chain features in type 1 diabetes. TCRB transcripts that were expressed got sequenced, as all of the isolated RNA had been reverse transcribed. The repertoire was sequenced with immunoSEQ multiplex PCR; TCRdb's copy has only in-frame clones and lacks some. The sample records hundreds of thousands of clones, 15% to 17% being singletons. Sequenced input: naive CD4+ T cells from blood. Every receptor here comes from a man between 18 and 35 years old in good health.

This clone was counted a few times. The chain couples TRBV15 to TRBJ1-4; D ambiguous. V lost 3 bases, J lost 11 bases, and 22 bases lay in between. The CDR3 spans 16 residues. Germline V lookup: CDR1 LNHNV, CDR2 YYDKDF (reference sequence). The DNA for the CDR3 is TGTGCCACCAGCAGGGGTGGGTCAGTCGAGCAAACGAAACTGTTTTTT. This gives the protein CATSRGGSVEQTKLFF.

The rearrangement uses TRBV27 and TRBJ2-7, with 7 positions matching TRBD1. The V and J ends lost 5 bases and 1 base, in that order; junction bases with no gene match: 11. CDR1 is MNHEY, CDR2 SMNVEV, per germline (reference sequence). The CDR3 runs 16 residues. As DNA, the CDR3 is TGTGCCAGCAGTCCCGATGACAGGGTAACATCCTACGAGCAGTACTTC. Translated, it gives CASSPDDRVTSYEQYF.

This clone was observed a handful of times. This chain's CDR3 is CASSSSGTGNYGYTF. The CDR3 DNA sequence: TGTGCCAGCAGCTCCTCCGGGACAGGGAACTATGGCTACACCTTC. The chain joins TRBV28 to TRBJ1-2, with 9 positions matching TRBD1. J lost 2 bases, V lost 6 bases, and 7 bases had no gene match. The CDR3 totals 15 residues. Per germline, CDR1 MDHEN and CDR2 SYDVKM.

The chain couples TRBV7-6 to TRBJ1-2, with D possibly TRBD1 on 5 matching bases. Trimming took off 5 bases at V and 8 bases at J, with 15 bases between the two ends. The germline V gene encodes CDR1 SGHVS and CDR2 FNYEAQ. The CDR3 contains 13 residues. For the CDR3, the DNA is TGTGCCAGCAGCATAGAGGCAGGGAGCGGCTACACCTTC. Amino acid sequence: CASSIEAGSGYTF.

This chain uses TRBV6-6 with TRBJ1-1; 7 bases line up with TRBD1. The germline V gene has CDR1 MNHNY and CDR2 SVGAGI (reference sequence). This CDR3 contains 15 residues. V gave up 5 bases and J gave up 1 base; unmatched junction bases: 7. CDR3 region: CASSPETGQNTEAFF. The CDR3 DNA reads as TGTGCCAGCAGTCCCGAGACAGGGCAGAACACTGAAGCTTTCTTT.

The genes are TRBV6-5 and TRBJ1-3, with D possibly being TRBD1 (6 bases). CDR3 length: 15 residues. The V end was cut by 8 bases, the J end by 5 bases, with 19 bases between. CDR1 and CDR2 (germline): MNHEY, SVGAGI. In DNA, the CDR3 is TGTGCCAGCGGGTCGGACAGTTTGGGGAGAAACACCATATATTTT. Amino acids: CASGSDSLGRNTIYF.

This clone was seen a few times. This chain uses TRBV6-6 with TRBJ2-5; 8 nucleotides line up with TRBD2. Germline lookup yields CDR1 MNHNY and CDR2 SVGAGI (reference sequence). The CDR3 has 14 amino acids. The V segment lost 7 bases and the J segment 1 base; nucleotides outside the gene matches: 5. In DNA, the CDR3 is TGTGCCAGCATCGTAGCGGGGACCCAAGAGACCCAGTACTTC. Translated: CASIVAGTQETQYF.

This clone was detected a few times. CDR3 amino acids: CASSLLAGAYTGELFF. In DNA, the CDR3 is TGCGCCAGCAGCTTGCTAGCGGGAGCGTACACCGGGGAGCTGTTTTTT. The chain carries TRBV5-1 and TRBJ2-2; TRBD2 agrees at 10 bases. The CDR3 is 16 amino acids. The V and J ends lost 1 base and 3 bases, in that order; junction bases with no gene match: 3. Germline V gene data show CDR1 as SGHRS and CDR2 as YFSETQ.

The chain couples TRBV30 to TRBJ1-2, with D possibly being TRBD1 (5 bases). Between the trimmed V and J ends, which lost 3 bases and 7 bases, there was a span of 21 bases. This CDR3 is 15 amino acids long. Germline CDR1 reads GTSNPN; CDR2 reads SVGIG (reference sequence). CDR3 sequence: CAWRLIGAQRGGYTF. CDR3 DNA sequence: TGTGCCTGGAGATTGATAGGGGCACAGAGAGGTGGCTACACCTTC.

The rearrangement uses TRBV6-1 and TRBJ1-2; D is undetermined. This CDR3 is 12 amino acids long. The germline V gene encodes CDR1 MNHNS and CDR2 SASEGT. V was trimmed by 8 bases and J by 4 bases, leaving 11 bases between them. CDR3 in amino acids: CASGRLGYGYTF. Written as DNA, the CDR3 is TGTGCCAGCGGCCGTTTAGGCTATGGCTACACCTTC.

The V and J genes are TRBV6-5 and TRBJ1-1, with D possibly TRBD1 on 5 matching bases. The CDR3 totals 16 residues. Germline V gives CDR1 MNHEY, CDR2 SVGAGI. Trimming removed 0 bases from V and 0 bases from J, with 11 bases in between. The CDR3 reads CASSYSEAGLNTEAFF. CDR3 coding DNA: TGTGCCAGCAGTTACTCGGAGGCAGGGTTGAACACTGAAGCTTTCTTT.

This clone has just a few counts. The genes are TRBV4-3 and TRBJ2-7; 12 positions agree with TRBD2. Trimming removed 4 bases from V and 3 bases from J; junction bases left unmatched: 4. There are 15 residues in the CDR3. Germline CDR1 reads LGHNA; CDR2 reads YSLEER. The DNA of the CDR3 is TGCGCCAGCAGCCCAGGACTAGCGGGGTTCTACGAGCAGTACTTC. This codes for CASSPGLAGFYEQYF.